The 26 T cell receptor beta chains below were found in one sample sequenced in a study of T cells in Graves' hyperthyroidism and ophthalmopathy. RNA transcripts were the template for amplifying TCR beta CDR3 regions. HTBI primers were used for first-round RT-PCR of the TCR CDR3. TCRdb passed the multiplex PCR reads through MiXCR, listing each CDR3 protein once. The profile shows a few hundred thousand distinct CDR3 sequences, about 14% of them singletons. The sample taken for sequencing was blood. The receptor source for this set is a woman aged 25 to 39 with Graves' ophthalmopathy.

There are many counts of this clonotype. The CDR3 here is CSARDPGADSPLHF. For the CDR3, the DNA is TGCAGTGCTAGAGATCCGGGGGCCGACTCACCCCTCCACTTT. The chain carries TRBV20-1 and TRBJ1-6; a possible D gene is TRBD1 (6 bases). The germline V gene has CDR1 DFQATT and CDR2 SNEGSKA (reference sequence). Trimming took off 0 bases at V and 10 bases at J, with 13 bases between the two ends. The CDR3 runs 14 residues.

This clonotype was seen many times. The chain recombines TRBV12-3 or TRBV12-4 with TRBJ1-1; TRBD1 might be the D (5 bases). The CDR3 sequence is 13 residues long. The germline V and J ends were trimmed by 2 bases and 5 bases, with 9 bases remaining between them. CDR3 DNA sequence: TGTGCCAGCAGTTTATCAGGGAGGACTGAAGCTTTCTTT. Translation: CASSLSGRTEAFF.

The genes are TRBV11-3 and TRBJ2-2; a weak D match, TRBD1 (6 bases). The CDR3 is 15 residues long. Germline V gene lookup returns CDR1 SGHNT and CDR2 YENEEA. V was trimmed by 1 base and J by 5 bases, leaving 11 bases between them. Written as DNA, the CDR3 is TGTGCCAGCAGCTTAGGCCAGGGGAAGACCGGGGAGCTGTTTTTT. It specifies CASSLGQGKTGELFF. Full variable domain (rest looked up from reference TRBV11-3 and TRBJ2-2): EAGVVQSPRYKIIEKKQPVAFWCNPISGHNTLYWYLQNLGQGPELLIRYENEEAVDDSQLPKDRFSAERLKGVDSTLKIQPAELGDSAVYLCASSLGQGKTGELFFGEGSRLTVL.

This clonotype was counted many times. J is TRBJ1-5 and V is TRBV20-1; 11 nucleotides line up with TRBD1. V shed 1 base and J 2 bases; nucleotides not matched to a gene: 13. CDR1 is DFQATT, CDR2 SNEGSKA, per germline (reference sequence). The CDR3 runs to 19 residues. The CDR3 here is CSARALYRTGGVGNQPQHF. CDR3 bases: TGCAGTGCTAGAGCCCTCTACCGGACAGGGGGCGTCGGCAATCAGCCCCAGCATTTT.

The V and J genes are TRBV24-1 and TRBJ2-3; D possibly matches TRBD1 or TRBD2 (6 bases each). Trimming shortened V by 3 bases and J by 4 bases, and 7 bases separated the two germline ends. The CDR3 has 13 residues. The V gene's germline CDR1 is KGHDR and CDR2 SFDVKD. For the CDR3, the DNA is TGTGCCACCAGTGATCGGGGGCCAGATACGCAGTATTTT. It specifies CATSDRGPDTQYF.

This clonotype has at least ten counts. The chain joins TRBV10-3 to TRBJ2-5, with 8 bases identical to TRBD1. The CDR3 is 14 amino acids. V was pared by 6 bases and J by 5 bases, with 8 bases of the junction left unmatched. Germline CDR1 ENHRY, CDR2 SYGVKD. CDR3 loop: CAISPGQGGETQYF. In DNA form, the CDR3 reads TGTGCCATCAGCCCCGGACAGGGCGGGGAGACCCAGTACTTC.

This clonotype has at least ten counts. V is TRBV28 and J is TRBJ1-1; D ambiguous. The CDR3 contains 12 residues. Per germline, CDR1 MDHEN and CDR2 SYDVKM. Trimming took 4 bases from V and 10 from J, leaving 13 bases between them. The CDR3 DNA follows: TGTGCCAGCAGTTACCCCGGTGTAATAGCTTTCTTT. This encodes CASSYPGVIAFF.

Many counts were recorded for this clonotype. CDR3 nucleotide sequence: TGTGCCAGCAGCCGTGGACTAGCCCGCACAGATACGCAGTATTTT. As protein: CASSRGLARTDTQYF. V usage is TRBV7-3 and J usage is TRBJ2-3, with 8 nucleotides matching TRBD2. V lost 5 bases and J lost 1; bases outside the gene matches: 5. Germline assignment: CDR1 SGHTA and CDR2 FQGTGA. This CDR3 has 15 amino acids.

In this sample, this clonotype turned up many times. CDR3 coding DNA: TGTGCCAGCAGCTTTCGGGACAAAGATCAGCCCCAGCATTTT. It encodes CASSFRDKDQPQHF. The chain recombines TRBV5-6 with TRBJ1-5, with a weak D call TRBD1 (6 bases). The CDR3 is 14 amino acids. V dropped 2 bases and J dropped 5 bases, with 11 bases sitting between them. Germline V lookup: CDR1 SGHDT, CDR2 YYEEEE.

Many counts were recorded for this clonotype. The rearrangement joins TRBV28 to TRBJ1-5, with D unresolved. V was cut by 6 bases and J by 4 bases, with 7 bases left in between. Looked up from germline, CDR1 is MDHEN and CDR2 is SYDVKM. The CDR3 length is 12 residues. CDR3 nucleotide sequence: TGTGCCAGCAGAGCGGGTAATCAGCCCCAGCATTTT. Its translation: CASRAGNQPQHF.

This clonotype was detected a few times. An end of the junction differs from the germline gene, which may be a read error. This chain links TRBV24-1 with TRBJ2-5; maybe TRBD2 (7 bases). Germline values: CDR1 KGHDR, CDR2 SFDVKD. The CDR3 extends over 17 amino acids. DNA of the CDR3: TGTGCCACCAGTGACCCCCGGAGGGGGGGGCAGCGAGAGACCCGGTACTTC. Protein: CATSDPRRGGQRETRYF.

At least ten counts were recorded for this clonotype. This chain uses TRBV6-1 with TRBJ1-2; TRBD1 agrees at 7 bases. Trimming cost V 7 bases and J 4 bases; bases outside gene matches: 9. The V gene's germline CDR1 is MNHNS and CDR2 SASEGT. The CDR3 spans 14 residues. CDR3 sequence: CASIRAGGTYGYTF. The CDR3, as DNA: TGTGCCAGCATTCGGGCAGGGGGGACCTATGGCTACACCTTC.

This clonotype has just a few counts. The J gene is TRBJ2-2, the V gene TRBV4-1, with D possibly matching TRBD1 (5 bases). Trimming removed 1 base from V and 6 bases from J, with 21 bases in between. CDR3 length equals 18 residues. CDR1 MGHRA and CDR2 YSYEKL come from the germline V gene. For the CDR3, the DNA is TGCGCCAGCAGCCAAGTATTATTCGGGCAGGGAAGGGCCGGGGAGCTGTTTTTT. Amino acids: CASSQVLFGQGRAGELFF.

This chain uses TRBV6-1 with TRBJ1-3; D is uncertain. Germline V gene lookup returns CDR1 MNHNS and CDR2 SASEGT. With 8 bases removed from V and 0 bases from J, the gap between germline ends came to 11 bases. The CDR3 length is 14 residues. For the CDR3, the DNA is TGTGCCAGCCGCGCCGCAGTCTCTGGAAACACCATATATTTT. It codes for CASRAAVSGNTIYF.

This clonotype was seen at least ten times. CDR3 DNA sequence: TGTGCCAGCAGTATCAGCCGGGCCTACGAGCAGTACTTC. Protein product: CASSISRAYEQYF. V usage is TRBV2 and J usage is TRBJ2-7; no definite D call. This CDR3 region has 13 residues. Germline V gene data show CDR1 as SNHLY and CDR2 as FYNNEI. The V gene lost 5 bases and the J gene lost 2 bases, with 10 bases spanning the gap.

There are many counts of this clonotype. The V gene is TRBV30, the J gene TRBJ1-5, with D possibly matching TRBD1 (6 bases). Trimming stripped 2 bases from V and 7 bases from J, with 15 bases between. Germline CDR1 GTSNPN, CDR2 SVGIG (reference sequence). The CDR3 runs 14 residues. In DNA, the CDR3 is TGTGCCTGGAGTAAGGACAGATATTACCAGCCCCAGCATTTT. Its protein is CAWSKDRYYQPQHF.

The genes are TRBV5-1 and TRBJ1-4; D gene unclear. Germline-derived CDR1 and CDR2 are SGHRS and YFSETQ. There are 13 residues in the CDR3. Trimming shortened V by 0 bases and J by 9 bases, and 9 bases separated the two germline ends. As DNA, the CDR3 is TGCGCCAGCAGCTTGGCCGGGGAAAAAAAACTGTTTTTT. Its protein product is CASSLAGEKKLFF. The full variable domain, in which reference TRBV5-1 and TRBJ1-4 provide the parts outside the CDR3, is KAGVTQTPRYLIKTRGQQVTLSCSPISGHRSVSWYQQTPGQGLQFLFEYFSETQRNKGNFPGRFSGRQFSNSRSEMNVSTLELGDSALYLCASSLAGEKKLFFGSGTQLSVL.

This clonotype was detected ten times or more. V gene TRBV27 combines with J gene TRBJ2-7; D is undetermined. The V gene lost 6 bases and the J gene lost 2 bases, with 11 bases spanning the gap. Germline V gene data show CDR1 as MNHEY and CDR2 as SMNVEV (reference sequence). The CDR3 extends over 13 amino acids. The CDR3 loop reads CASSLGLPYEQYF. DNA of the CDR3: TGTGCCAGCAGCTTAGGGTTACCCTACGAGCAGTACTTC.

This clonotype was seen only a few times. This may come from a read error, since a much larger clone is one base off. The chain joins TRBV5-1 to TRBJ1-1, with D possibly TRBD1 on 6 matching bases. Germline assignment: CDR1 SGHRS and CDR2 YFSETQ. The CDR3 loop spans 16 amino acids. V was cut by 4 bases and J by 6 bases, with 22 bases left in between. The CDR3 coding sequence is TGCGCCAGCAGCCCCCGCCCTCAGGGGTGGGCCCCTGAAGCTTTCTTT. Its protein product is CASSPRPQGWAPEAFF.

This clonotype showed up many times. The chain employs TRBV6-6 and TRBJ1-1; 8 bases match TRBD1. CDR3 size: 17 residues. Germline CDR1 and CDR2: MNHNY and SVGAGI (reference sequence). Trimming cost V 0 bases and J 0 bases; bases outside gene matches: 6. The CDR3: CASSYSGTGFVNTEAFF. For the CDR3, the DNA is TGTGCCAGCAGTTACTCGGGGACAGGTTTTGTGAACACTGAAGCTTTCTTT.

A few counts support this clonotype. J is TRBJ2-7 and V is TRBV9; D gene uncertain. V lost 0 bases to trimming and J lost 5 bases, with 9 bases between them. Per germline, CDR1 SGDLS and CDR2 YYNGEE. The CDR3 contains 13 residues. The CDR3 region is CASSVVGGDEQYF. CDR3 coding DNA: TGTGCCAGCAGCGTAGTAGGTGGGGACGAGCAGTACTTC.

The chain carries TRBV2 and TRBJ2-7; D is perhaps TRBD1 (6 bases). Germline V lookup: CDR1 SNHLY, CDR2 FYNNEI. V lost 8 bases and J lost 6, with 23 bases in between. This CDR3 is built from 15 residues. CDR3 DNA sequence: TGTGCCAGCGGATCCGGAGACAGGAGAATCGGCGAGCAGTACTTC. It translates to CASGSGDRRIGEQYF.

This sequence joins TRBV10-1 and TRBJ1-2; D not certain. CDR1 and CDR2 (germline): WNHNN, SYGVQD (reference sequence). This CDR3 has 13 residues. The V end was cut by 10 bases, the J end by 8 bases, with 20 bases between. The chain's CDR3 is CATHPRWVKGYTF. In DNA, the CDR3 is TGCGCCACCCACCCAAGGTGGGTTAAGGGCTACACCTTC.

V usage is TRBV5-1 and J usage is TRBJ2-5, with D unresolved. Germline assignment: CDR1 SGHRS and CDR2 YFSETQ. With 5 bases removed from V and 1 base from J, the gap between germline ends came to 3 bases. This CDR3 contains 11 residues. The CDR3 DNA is TGCGCCAGCAGGGTCCAAGAGACCCAGTACTTC. Amino acid sequence: CASRVQETQYF.

The chain combines TRBV10-1 with TRBJ2-3; D gene unclear. Germline lookup yields CDR1 WNHNN and CDR2 SYGVQD (reference sequence). The V and J ends lost 3 bases and 5 bases respectively, with 3 bases between them. CDR3 size: 11 residues. CDR3 DNA: TGCGCCAGCAGTGATATAGATACGCAGTATTTT. Protein product: CASSDIDTQYF.

This clonotype has ten or more counts. The genes are TRBV3-1 and TRBJ1-5; TRBD1 matches 9 bases. The CDR3 is 16 residues long. V dropped 4 bases and J dropped 4; count of bases not matched to a gene: 8. CDR1 is LGHDT and CDR2 is YNNKEL in the germline V gene (reference sequence). Here the CDR3 reads CASSRGTGSENQPQHF. CDR3 DNA sequence: TGTGCCAGCAGCCGAGGGACAGGGAGTGAGAATCAGCCCCAGCATTTT.